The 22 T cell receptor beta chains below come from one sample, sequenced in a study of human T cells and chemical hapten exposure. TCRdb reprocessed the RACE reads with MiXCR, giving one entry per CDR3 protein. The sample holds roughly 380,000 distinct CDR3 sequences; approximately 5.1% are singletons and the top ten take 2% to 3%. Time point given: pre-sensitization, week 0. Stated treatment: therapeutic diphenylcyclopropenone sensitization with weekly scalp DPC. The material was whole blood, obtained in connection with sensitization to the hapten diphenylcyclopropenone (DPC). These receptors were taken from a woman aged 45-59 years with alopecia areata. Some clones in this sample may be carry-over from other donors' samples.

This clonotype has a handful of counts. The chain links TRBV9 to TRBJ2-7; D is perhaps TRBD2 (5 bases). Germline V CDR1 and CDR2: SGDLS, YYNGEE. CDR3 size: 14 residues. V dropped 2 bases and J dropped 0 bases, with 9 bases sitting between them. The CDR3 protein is CASSVKGDSYEQYF. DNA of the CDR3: TGTGCCAGCAGCGTGAAGGGAGACTCCTACGAGCAGTACTTC. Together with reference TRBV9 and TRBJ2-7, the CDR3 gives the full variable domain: DSGVTQTPKHLITATGQRVTLRCSPRSGDLSVYWYQQSLDQGLQFLIQYYNGEERAKGNILERFSAQQFPDLHSELNLSSLELGDSALYFCASSVKGDSYEQYFGPGTRLTVT.

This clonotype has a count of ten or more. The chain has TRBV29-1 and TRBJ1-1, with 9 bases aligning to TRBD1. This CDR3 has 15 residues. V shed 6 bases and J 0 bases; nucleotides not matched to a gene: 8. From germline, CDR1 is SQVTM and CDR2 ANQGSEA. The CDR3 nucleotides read TGCAGCGTCGACGCGGGACAGGGTATGAACACTGAAGCTTTCTTT. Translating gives CSVDAGQGMNTEAFF.

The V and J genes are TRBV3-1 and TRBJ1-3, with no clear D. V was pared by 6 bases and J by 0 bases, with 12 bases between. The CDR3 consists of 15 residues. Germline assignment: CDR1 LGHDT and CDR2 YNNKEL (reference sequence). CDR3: CASSYAGLSGNTIYF. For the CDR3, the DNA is TGTGCCAGCAGTTACGCAGGCCTCTCTGGAAACACCATATATTTT.

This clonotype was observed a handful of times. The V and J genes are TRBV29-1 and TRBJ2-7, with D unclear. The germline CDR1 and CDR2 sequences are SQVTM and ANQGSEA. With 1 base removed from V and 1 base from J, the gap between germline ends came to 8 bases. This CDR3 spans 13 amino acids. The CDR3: CSVEGQESYEQYF. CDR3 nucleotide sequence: TGCAGCGTTGAAGGGCAGGAGTCCTACGAGCAGTACTTC.

Here the CDR3 reads CSVGPLARGGEKLFF. CDR3 sequence (DNA): TGCAGTGTAGGCCCCCTCGCCAGGGGAGGTGAAAAACTGTTTTTT. This chain joins TRBV20-1 and TRBJ1-4, with D possibly matching TRBD1 (6 bases). The CDR3 extends over 15 amino acids. CDR1 and CDR2 (germline): DFQATT, SNEGSKA (reference sequence). V lost 7 bases to trimming and J lost 7 bases, with 22 bases between them.

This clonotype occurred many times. The CDR3 coding sequence is TGTGCCATCAGTGAGTCTATAGCAGGACCCGAGCAGTACTTC. This codes for CAISESIAGPEQYF. This chain uses TRBV10-3 with TRBJ2-7; no reliable D call. This CDR3 has 14 amino acids. Germline V gives CDR1 ENHRY, CDR2 SYGVKD. Trimming shortened V by 0 bases and J by 6 bases, and 12 bases separated the two germline ends.

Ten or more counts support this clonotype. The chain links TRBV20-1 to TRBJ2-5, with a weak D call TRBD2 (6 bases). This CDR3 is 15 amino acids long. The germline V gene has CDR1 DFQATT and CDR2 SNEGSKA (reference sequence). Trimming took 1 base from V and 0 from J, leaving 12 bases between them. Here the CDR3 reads CSARVGSGYQETQYF. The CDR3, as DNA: TGCAGTGCTAGAGTAGGTAGCGGCTACCAAGAGACCCAGTACTTC.

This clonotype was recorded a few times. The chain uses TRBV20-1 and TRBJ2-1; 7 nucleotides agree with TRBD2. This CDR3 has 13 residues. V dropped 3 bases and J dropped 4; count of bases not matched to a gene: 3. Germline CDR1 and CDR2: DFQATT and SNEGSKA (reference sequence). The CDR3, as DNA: TGCAGTGCTAGTCCGGGGGGATACAATGAGCAGTTCTTC. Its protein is CSASPGGYNEQFF.

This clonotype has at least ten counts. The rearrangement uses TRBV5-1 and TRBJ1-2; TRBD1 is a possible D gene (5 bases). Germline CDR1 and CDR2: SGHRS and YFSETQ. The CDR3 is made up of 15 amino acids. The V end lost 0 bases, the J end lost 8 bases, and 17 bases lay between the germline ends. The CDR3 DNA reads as TGCGCCAGCAGCTTGGAGGCAGGGACTTCACGGGGCTACACCTTC. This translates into CASSLEAGTSRGYTF.

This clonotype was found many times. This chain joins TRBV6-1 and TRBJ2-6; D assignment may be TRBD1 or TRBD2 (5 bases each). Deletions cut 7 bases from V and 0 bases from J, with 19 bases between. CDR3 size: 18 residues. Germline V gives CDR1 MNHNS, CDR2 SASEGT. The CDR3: CASTTWDGLRSGANVLTF. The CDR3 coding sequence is TGTGCCAGCACTACCTGGGACGGGCTTCGCTCTGGGGCCAACGTCCTGACTTTC.

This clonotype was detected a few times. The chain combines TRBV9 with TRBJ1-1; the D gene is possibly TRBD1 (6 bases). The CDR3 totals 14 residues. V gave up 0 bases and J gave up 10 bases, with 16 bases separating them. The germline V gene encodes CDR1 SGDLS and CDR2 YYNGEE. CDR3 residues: CASSVDAGGASAFF. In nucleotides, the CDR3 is TGTGCCAGCAGCGTAGACGCGGGGGGCGCATCAGCTTTCTTT.

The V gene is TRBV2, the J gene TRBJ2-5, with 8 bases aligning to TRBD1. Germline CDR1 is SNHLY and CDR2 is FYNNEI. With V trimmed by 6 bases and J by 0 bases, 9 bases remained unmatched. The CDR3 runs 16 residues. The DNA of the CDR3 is TGTGCCAGCAGAGTTTTCGGACAGGGCTACCAAGAGACCCAGTACTTC. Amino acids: CASRVFGQGYQETQYF.

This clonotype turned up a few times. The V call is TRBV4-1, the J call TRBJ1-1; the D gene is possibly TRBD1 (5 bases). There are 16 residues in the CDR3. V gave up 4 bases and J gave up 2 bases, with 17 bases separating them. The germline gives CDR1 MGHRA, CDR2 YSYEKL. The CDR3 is CASSLTPPGLNTEAFF. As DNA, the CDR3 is TGCGCCAGCAGCCTCACACCCCCGGGGCTTAACACTGAAGCTTTCTTT.

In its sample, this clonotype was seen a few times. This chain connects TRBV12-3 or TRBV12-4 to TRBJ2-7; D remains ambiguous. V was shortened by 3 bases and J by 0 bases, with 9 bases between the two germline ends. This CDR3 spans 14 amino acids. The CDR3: CASSFGPFSYEQYF. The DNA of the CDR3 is TGTGCCAGCAGTTTCGGGCCGTTCTCCTACGAGCAGTACTTC.

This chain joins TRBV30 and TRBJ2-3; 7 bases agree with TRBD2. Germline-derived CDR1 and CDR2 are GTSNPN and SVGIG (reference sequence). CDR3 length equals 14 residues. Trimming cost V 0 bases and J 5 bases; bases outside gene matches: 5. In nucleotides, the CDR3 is TGTGCCTGGAGTGTCGGCGGGAGAGGAGATACGCAGTATTTT. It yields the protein CAWSVGGRGDTQYF. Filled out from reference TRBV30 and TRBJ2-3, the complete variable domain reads SQTIHQWPATLVQPVGSPLSLECTVEGTSNPNLYWYRQAAGRGLQLLFYSVGIGQISSEVPQNLSASRPQDRQFILSSKKLLLSDSGFYLCAWSVGGRGDTQYFGPGTRLTVL.

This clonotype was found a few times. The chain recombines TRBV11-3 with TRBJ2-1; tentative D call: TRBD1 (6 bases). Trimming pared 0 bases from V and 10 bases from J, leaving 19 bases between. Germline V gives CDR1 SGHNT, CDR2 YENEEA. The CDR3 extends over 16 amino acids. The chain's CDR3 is CASSLDGGQPETEQFF. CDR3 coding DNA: TGTGCCAGCAGCTTAGATGGAGGACAGCCAGAAACCGAGCAGTTCTTC.

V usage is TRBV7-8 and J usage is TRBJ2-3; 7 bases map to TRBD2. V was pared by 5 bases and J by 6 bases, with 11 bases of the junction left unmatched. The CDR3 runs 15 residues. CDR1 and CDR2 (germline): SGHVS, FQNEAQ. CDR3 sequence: CASSPHSGAMDTQYF. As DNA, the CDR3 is TGTGCCAGCAGCCCCCACAGCGGGGCAATGGATACGCAGTATTTT. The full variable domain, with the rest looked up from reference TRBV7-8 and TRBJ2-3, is GAGVSQSPRYKVAKRGQDVALRCDPISGHVSLFWYQQALGQGPEFLTYFQNEAQLDKSGLPSDRFFAERPEGSVSTLKIQRTQQEDSAVYLCASSPHSGAMDTQYFGPGTRLTVL.

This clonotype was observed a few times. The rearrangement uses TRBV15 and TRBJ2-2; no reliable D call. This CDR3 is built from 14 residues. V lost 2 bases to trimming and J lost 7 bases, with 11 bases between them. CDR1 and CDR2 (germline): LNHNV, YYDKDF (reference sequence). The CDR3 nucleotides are TGTGCCACCAGCAGACCCGGGTTGGGCGGGGAGCTGTTTTTT. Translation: CATSRPGLGGELFF.

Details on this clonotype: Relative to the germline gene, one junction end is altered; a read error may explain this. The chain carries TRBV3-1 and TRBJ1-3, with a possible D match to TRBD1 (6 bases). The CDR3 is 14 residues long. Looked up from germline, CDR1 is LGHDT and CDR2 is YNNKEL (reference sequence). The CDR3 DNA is TGTGCCAGCAGACAAGCTGGGGGCGCGGACACCATATATTTT. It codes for CASRQAGGADTIYF.

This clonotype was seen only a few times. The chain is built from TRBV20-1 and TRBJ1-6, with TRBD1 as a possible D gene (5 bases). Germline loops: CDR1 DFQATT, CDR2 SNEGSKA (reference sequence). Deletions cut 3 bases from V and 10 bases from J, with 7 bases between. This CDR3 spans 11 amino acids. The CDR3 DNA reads TGCAGTGCTAGGAGGGACTCACCCCTCCACTTT. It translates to CSARRDSPLHF.

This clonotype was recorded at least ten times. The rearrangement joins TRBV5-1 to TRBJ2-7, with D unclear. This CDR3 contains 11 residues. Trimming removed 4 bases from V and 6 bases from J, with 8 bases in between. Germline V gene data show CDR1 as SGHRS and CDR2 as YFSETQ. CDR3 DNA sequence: TGCGCCAGCAGCGGGGTCGGCGAGCAGTACTTC. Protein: CASSGVGEQYF.

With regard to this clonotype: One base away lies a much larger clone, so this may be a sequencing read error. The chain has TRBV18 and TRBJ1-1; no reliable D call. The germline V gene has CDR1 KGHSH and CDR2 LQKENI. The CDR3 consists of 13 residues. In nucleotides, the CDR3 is TGTGCCAGCTCTCCCGATAGGCACACTGTAGCTTTCTTT. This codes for CASSPDRHTVAFF.